The 16 T cell receptor beta chains in this list originate from one sample, sequenced in a study of blood T cell repertoires in COVID-19. Libraries were prepared by immunoSEQ multiplex PCR; TCRdb keeps only in-frame clonotypes and omits some of them. Seen here are about 420,000 clones, approximately 90% observed once, and the top ten hold 0.8% to 1%. Sequencing input: peripheral blood. These receptors all stem from a man aged 18 to 30 with COVID-19, enrolled during active disease.

The chain uses TRBV5-1 and TRBJ2-1; 9 nucleotides align to TRBD2. CDR1 is SGHRS and CDR2 is YFSETQ in the germline V gene. With 4 bases clipped from V and 4 bases from J, the junction kept 6 bases outside the gene matches. The CDR3 has 15 residues. The CDR3 region has the DNA TGCGCCAGCAGCGCCAGGACTAGCGAGTACAATGAGCAGTTCTTC. This gives the protein CASSARTSEYNEQFF. The variable domain in full, completed from reference TRBV5-1 and TRBJ2-1, reads KAGVTQTPRYLIKTRGQQVTLSCSPISGHRSVSWYQQTPGQGLQFLFEYFSETQRNKGNFPGRFSGRQFSNSRSEMNVSTLELGDSALYLCASSARTSEYNEQFFGPGTRLTVL.

This chain uses TRBV4-1 with TRBJ2-7; weak D call: TRBD1 (6 bases). The germline CDR1 and CDR2 sequences are MGHRA and YSYEKL. The CDR3 spans 14 residues. V lost 4 bases, J lost 5 bases, and 15 bases lay in between. CDR3 in amino acids: CASSPQTGSDEQYF. The CDR3 region has the DNA TGCGCCAGCAGCCCTCAGACAGGAAGCGACGAGCAGTACTTC.

The chain has TRBV7-9 and TRBJ2-1; 7 nucleotides align to TRBD2. The CDR3 is 15 residues long. Trimming took 2 bases from V and 11 from J; bases not matched to a gene: 12. Germline V gene sequence: CDR1 SEHNR, CDR2 FQNEAQ (reference sequence). The CDR3 sequence: CASSLRTAGEGQQFF. In DNA form, the CDR3 reads TGTGCCAGCAGCTTAAGGACGGCGGGAGAGGGTCAGCAGTTCTTC.

V is TRBV2 and J is TRBJ2-7; the match to TRBD2 covers 11 bases. Germline V CDR1 and CDR2: SNHLY, FYNNEI. CDR3 size: 17 residues. After removal of 1 base from V and 2 bases from J, the junction contained 7 bases not matched to a gene. CDR3 sequence reads: CASSEGPGTSGPYEQYF. The CDR3 nucleotides are TGTGCCAGCAGTGAAGGGCCCGGGACTAGCGGACCCTACGAGCAGTACTTC.

The CDR3 DNA reads as TGTGCCAGCAGTGAATTCCGTCTGGGACAGAGAAACTATGGCTACACCTTC. Amino acids: CASSEFRLGQRNYGYTF. The chain links TRBV6-1 to TRBJ1-2; 7 bases agree with TRBD1. This CDR3 is 17 amino acids long. Per germline, CDR1 MNHNS and CDR2 SASEGT. The V gene end was trimmed by 2 bases and the J gene end by 2 bases; junction bases not matched to a gene: 11.

This chain uses TRBV11-2 with TRBJ2-2, with TRBD1 identical over 8 bases. Germline trimming cut 1 base from V and 0 bases from J; bases unmatched to any gene: 7. The germline V gene has CDR1 SGHAT and CDR2 FQNNGV. The CDR3 extends over 18 amino acids. This CDR3 reads CASSLGDRLGTNTGELFF. CDR3 bases: TGTGCCAGCAGCTTAGGGGACAGGTTGGGGACGAACACCGGGGAGCTGTTTTTT.

This sequence joins TRBV19 and TRBJ1-1, with D perhaps TRBD1 (6 bases). Germline CDR1 and CDR2: LNHDA and SQIVND (reference sequence). Deletions cut 9 bases from V and 6 bases from J, with 17 bases between. There are 13 residues in the CDR3. CDR3 sequence reads: CASRGGAQPEAFF. The CDR3 bases are TGTGCCAGCAGAGGGGGGGCTCAGCCTGAAGCTTTCTTT.

The chain has TRBV5-1 and TRBJ2-7, with D perhaps TRBD1 (6 bases). Trimming took 0 bases from V and 2 from J, leaving 12 bases between them. This CDR3 spans 15 amino acids. CDR1 SGHRS and CDR2 YFSETQ come from the germline V gene. CDR3 sequence reads: CASSLGVAGAYEQYF. The CDR3 DNA follows: TGCGCCAGCAGCTTGGGGGTAGCAGGGGCCTACGAGCAGTACTTC. Looking up the rest from reference TRBV5-1 and TRBJ2-7 gives the full variable domain: KAGVTQTPRYLIKTRGQQVTLSCSPISGHRSVSWYQQTPGQGLQFLFEYFSETQRNKGNFPGRFSGRQFSNSRSEMNVSTLELGDSALYLCASSLGVAGAYEQYFGPGTRLTVT.

This clone was counted once. The chain carries TRBV18 and TRBJ2-7, with a tentative D call TRBD2 (5 bases). This CDR3 comprises 15 residues. V lost 3 bases to trimming and J lost 2 bases, with 14 bases between them. The germline V gene has CDR1 KGHSH and CDR2 LQKENI. The CDR3 DNA sequence: TGTGCCAGCTCACCCTCCCGGACTGTTACCTACGAGCAGTACTTC. As protein: CASSPSRTVTYEQYF.

The J gene is TRBJ1-1, the V gene TRBV4-1, with 8 bases matching TRBD1. J lost 5 bases, V lost 4 bases, and 0 bases had no gene match. The CDR3 is 12 residues long. The germline gives CDR1 MGHRA, CDR2 YSYEKL. CDR3 in amino acids: CASSRTGTEAFF. CDR3 coding DNA: TGCGCCAGCAGCCGGACAGGGACTGAAGCTTTCTTT.

J is TRBJ2-4 and V is TRBV20-1, with D maybe TRBD1 (6 bases). The length of the CDR3 is 13 residues. Deletions cut 3 bases from V and 6 bases from J, with 12 bases between. CDR1 is DFQATT, CDR2 SNEGSKA, per germline (reference sequence). CDR3 in DNA: TGCAGTGCTAGTGGCGACAGGCTAAACATTCAGTACTTC. Translation gives CSASGDRLNIQYF.

The chain is built from TRBV4-1 and TRBJ1-2, with unresolved D. CDR1 and CDR2 (germline): MGHRA, YSYEKL. The CDR3 runs 14 residues. The ends were cut back, 1 base at V and 8 bases at J, with 14 bases in the middle. The CDR3: CASSQVPPTGGYTF. DNA for the CDR3: TGCGCCAGCAGCCAAGTGCCACCTACGGGGGGCTACACCTTC.

The rearrangement uses TRBV7-8 and TRBJ1-5; D gene ambiguous. In germline, CDR1 is SGHVS, CDR2 FQNEAQ. The CDR3 runs 14 residues. Trimming left V 2 bases short and J 1 base short, with 6 bases between. The CDR3 nucleotides are TGTGCCAGCAGCTTACGGTGGAGCAATCAGCCCCAGCATTTT. It encodes CASSLRWSNQPQHF.

This clone came up a few times. The chain recombines TRBV4-2 with TRBJ1-2, with D unresolved. The germline V and J ends were trimmed by 0 bases and 5 bases, with 10 bases remaining between them. This CDR3 is 14 amino acids long. Germline loops: CDR1 LGHNA, CDR2 YNFKEQ. The CDR3 DNA is TGTGCCAGCAGCCAAGAGAGGATTTCATATGGCTACACCTTC. Protein sequence: CASSQERISYGYTF.

This clone was detected once. For the CDR3, the DNA is TGTGCCAGCAGTCCGAGTGGTAGTTTTATGACTTATGGCTACACCTTC. It specifies CASSPSGSFMTYGYTF. V usage is TRBV28 and J usage is TRBJ1-2; D uncertain. This CDR3 has 16 amino acids. Trimming pared 5 bases from V and 5 bases from J, leaving 21 bases between. Germline V CDR1 and CDR2: MDHEN, SYDVKM.

As for this clone: The same CDR3 also results from other DNA sequences found in this sample. V and J are TRBV27 and TRBJ1-1, with D possibly TRBD1 on 6 matching bases. Germline assignment: CDR1 MNHEY and CDR2 SMNVEV (reference sequence). CDR3 length: 11 residues. Trimming took off 6 bases at V and 4 bases at J, with 6 bases between the two ends. The CDR3: CASRGGTEAFF. In nucleotides, the CDR3 is TGTGCCAGCAGAGGGGGCACTGAAGCTTTCTTT.